Listed below are T cell receptor beta chains from one sample, sequenced in a study of T cells in Graves' hyperthyroidism and ophthalmopathy. A single record per CDR3 protein comes from TCRdb applying MiXCR to the multiplex PCR reads. Counted here are a few hundred thousand distinct CDR3 sequences, about a sixth occurring once; the ten biggest clones make up roughly 3.3%. The sample taken for sequencing was blood. These receptors all come from a middle-aged woman with Graves' ophthalmopathy. Each CDR3 is given with its conserved first and last residue. D genes are given only for firm matches. A clone size is listed for some rows: how often the clone was seen (once, few, many), or a class if it is expanded.

clone_size j_call d_call v_call cdr3_aa cdr3_nt
few TRBJ2-5 - TRBV20-1 CSAREGLAGETQYF TGCAGTGCTAGAGAAGGGCTAGCAGGGGAGACCCAGTACTTC
many TRBJ2-1 TRBD2 TRBV11-2 CASSLRLAGGGSYNEQFF TGTGCCAGCAGCTTGCGTCTAGCGGGAGGAGGCTCCTACAATGAGCAGTTCTTC
few TRBJ2-1 - TRBV5-8 CASSFRTSYNEQFF TGTGCCAGCAGCTTTAGGACGTCCTACAATGAGCAGTTCTTC
- TRBJ2-5 TRBD1 TRBV2 CASSPGTGSQTQYF TGTGCCAGCAGCCCCGGGACAGGGAGCCAGACCCAGTACTTC
few TRBJ2-1 - TRBV6-5 CASSYSVRYNEQFF TGTGCCAGCAGTTACTCAGTACGCTACAATGAGCAGTTCTTC
few TRBJ1-1 - TRBV3-1 CASSQVFMNTEAFF TGTGCCAGCAGCCAAGTCTTCATGAACACTGAAGCTTTCTTT
many TRBJ2-7 - TRBV5-1 CASSLVLGHEQYF TGCGCCAGCAGCTTGGTTCTAGGCCACGAGCAGTACTTC
- TRBJ2-5 TRBD2 TRBV4-1 CASSSPSGTDGTQYF TGCGCCAGCAGCTCCCCTAGCGGGACGGACGGGACCCAGTACTTC
many TRBJ2-6 - TRBV2 CASSELGGLSGANVLTF TGTGCCAGCAGTGAACTCGGGGGGCTGTCTGGGGCCAACGTCCTGACTTTC
few TRBJ1-2 - TRBV29-1 CSVEAGLNHGYTF TGCAGCGTTGAAGCTGGACTGAACCATGGCTACACCTTC
many TRBJ1-5 - TRBV2 CASSGANSNQPQHF TGTGCCAGCAGTGGGGCCAATAGCAATCAGCCCCAGCATTTT
many TRBJ2-1 TRBD2 TRBV7-8 CASRAFSGGYNEQFF TGTGCCAGCAGGGCATTCAGCGGGGGTTACAATGAGCAGTTCTTC
few TRBJ2-1 TRBD2 TRBV12-5 CASGSRTSGRDFSYNEQFF TGTGCTAGTGGTTCCAGGACTAGCGGGAGGGATTTCTCCTACAATGAGCAGTTCTTC
few TRBJ2-5 TRBD2 TRBV20-1 CSAPRLAGVQETQYF TGCAGTGCCCCTAGACTAGCGGGGGTCCAGGAGACCCAGTACTTC
- TRBJ2-7 TRBD1 TRBV6-9 CAGSDSGTGHEQYF TGCGCCGGCAGTGATTCCGGGACAGGGCACGAGCAGTACTTC
many TRBJ1-5 - TRBV11-2 CASSAVADSNQPQHF TGTGCCAGCAGCGCCGTCGCGGATAGCAATCAGCCCCAGCATTTT
few TRBJ2-1 TRBD2 TRBV5-1 CASSLATSGTDEQFF TGCGCCAGCAGCTTGGCAACTAGCGGGACGGATGAGCAGTTCTTC
few TRBJ1-4 - TRBV29-1 CSVVGPPGEKLFF TGCAGCGTTGTTGGCCCGCCGGGTGAAAAACTGTTTTTT
- TRBJ1-6 - TRBV29-1 CSVEVGAGSRYF -
many TRBJ1-2 TRBD1 TRBV5-1 CASSEGQGNYGYTF TGCGCCAGCAGCGAGGGACAGGGGAACTATGGCTACACCTTC
few TRBJ2-7 TRBD1 TRBV20-1 CSASQGANDEQYF TGCAGTGCTAGTCAGGGGGCGAACGACGAGCAGTACTTC
many TRBJ2-1 - TRBV18 CASSPRAGDGGEQFF TGTGCCAGCTCACCACGGGCAGGAGACGGGGGTGAGCAGTTCTTC
few TRBJ2-2 - TRBV7-3 CASSLMGISTGELFF TGTGCCAGCAGCTTAATGGGGATATCCACCGGGGAGCTGTTTTTT
many TRBJ2-3 - TRBV5-1 CASRKSPHTDTQYF TGCGCCAGCAGGAAGTCTCCGCATACAGATACGCAGTATTTT
many TRBJ2-3 TRBD2 TRBV12-3/TRBV12-4 CASSGTSGGGTDTQYF TGTGCCAGCAGTGGAACTAGCGGGGGAGGCACAGATACGCAGTATTTT
- TRBJ2-5 TRBD2 TRBV20-1 CSARSLAGHNQETQYF TGCAGTGCTAGGTCGCTAGCGGGACATAACCAAGAGACCCAGTACTTC
few TRBJ2-2 TRBD1 TRBV5-1 CASSLEGGDTGELFF TGCGCCAGCAGCTTGGAAGGGGGCGACACCGGGGAGCTGTTTTTT
few TRBJ2-1 TRBD1 TRBV29-1 CSVDRIFF TGCAGCGTGGACAGGATTTTCTTC
many TRBJ2-1 TRBD1 TRBV20-1 CSARGEQGVNVFSNEQFF TGCAGTGCTAGAGGAGAGCAGGGGGTTAACGTTTTCTCCAATGAGCAGTTCTTC
- TRBJ1-3 TRBD1 TRBV6-5 CASSSLNAGRRGRNTGNTIYF TGTGCCAGCAGTTCCCTAAACGCCGGAAGGAGGGGGCGGAATACGGGAAACACCATATATTTT
few TRBJ2-1 - TRBV29-1 CSVALGAKNEQFF TGCAGCGTGGCTTTGGGGGCAAAGAATGAGCAGTTCTTC
many TRBJ2-1 - TRBV18 CASSPPGSKGNEQFF TGTGCCAGCTCACCACCGGGGAGTAAGGGCAATGAGCAGTTCTTC
- TRBJ2-7 - TRBV5-1 CASSSGLTSYEQYF TGCGCCAGCAGCTCGGGACTGACCTCCTACGAGCAGTACTTC
- TRBJ2-2 TRBD2 TRBV5-8 CASSALAGPNTGELFF TGTGCCAGCAGCGCCTTAGCGGGACCGAACACCGGGGAGCTGTTTTTT
many TRBJ2-5 - TRBV18 CASSQSISETQYF TGTGCCAGCTCACAATCCATTTCAGAGACCCAGTACTTC
- TRBJ1-6 - TRBV12-3/TRBV12-4 CASSYSSINNSPLHF TGTGCCAGCAGTTATTCTTCTATAAATAATTCACCCCTCCACTTT
many TRBJ1-5 - TRBV30 CAWSQGPRQPQHF TGTGCCTGGAGTCAAGGCCCACGGCAGCCCCAGCATTTT
- TRBJ2-5 TRBD1 TRBV20-1 CSAGFGTGDSETQYF TGCAGTGCTGGCTTCGGGACAGGGGATTCGGAGACCCAGTACTTC
few TRBJ2-7 - TRBV6-1 CASSEAPRFSYEQYF TGTGCCAGCAGTGAAGCCCCCCGGTTCTCCTACGAGCAGTACTTC
- TRBJ1-1 - TRBV6-2/TRBV6-3 CASSYQRAGAGGEAFF TGTGCCAGCAGTTACCAACGCGCAGGGGCGGGAGGGGAAGCTTTCTTT
few TRBJ2-5 - TRBV10-2 CASSETQETQYF TGCGCCAGCAGTGAGACTCAAGAGACCCAGTACTTC
few TRBJ2-7 TRBD2 TRBV7-2 CASSLFSSGSSYEQYF TGTGCCAGCAGCTTATTTTCTAGCGGGAGCTCCTACGAGCAGTACTTC
many TRBJ2-5 TRBD2 TRBV6-1 CASSTSGGHQETQYF TGTGCCAGCAGTACTAGCGGGGGGCACCAAGAGACCCAGTACTTC
few TRBJ1-6 - TRBV18 CASSPRDSGFSPLHF TGTGCCAGCTCACCAAGGGACTCTGGGTTTTCACCCCTCCACTTT
- TRBJ2-1 TRBD2 TRBV27 CAAAKAGGPYNEQFF TGTGCCGCCGCTAAGGCGGGGGGTCCCTACAATGAGCAGTTCTTC
- TRBJ2-7 TRBD2 TRBV6-2/TRBV6-3 CASSSGGSLYEQYF TGTGCCAGCAGTTCTGGCGGGAGCCTCTACGAGCAGTACTTC
- TRBJ1-5 TRBD1 TRBV16 CASSHRGQGSQPQHF TGTGCCAGCAGCCATCGGGGACAGGGGTCCCAGCCCCAGCATTTT
once TRBJ1-5 TRBD1 TRBV28 CASSLSTGAFNQPQHF TGTGCCAGCAGCTTGAGCACAGGGGCTTTCAATCAGCCCCAGCATTTT
- TRBJ2-3 - TRBV6-2/TRBV6-3 CASSYILRDTRLDTQYF TGTGCCAGCAGTTACATCCTCCGGGACACCCGCTTGGATACGCAGTATTTT
few TRBJ2-7 - TRBV29-1 CSAKLQGGSRADGEQYF TGCAGCGCCAAGTTGCAGGGCGGTAGCCGTGCTGATGGCGAGCAGTACTTC
many TRBJ2-7 - TRBV5-1 CASSSYADSYEQYF TGCGCCAGCAGCTCGTACGCGGACAGTTACGAGCAGTACTTC
many TRBJ2-3 - TRBV7-9 CASSLAERSTDTQYF TGTGCCAGCAGCTTAGCGGAACGGAGCACAGATACGCAGTATTTT
many TRBJ1-1 - TRBV3-1 CASSLGDKNTEAFF TGTGCCAGCAGCCTAGGAGACAAAAACACTGAAGCTTTCTTT
few TRBJ2-1 - TRBV5-6 CASSWGAGVYNEQFF TGTGCCAGCAGCTGGGGGGCAGGGGTGTACAATGAGCAGTTCTTC